This passage covers 5 T cell receptor beta chains from one sample sequenced in a study of early T cells in non-severe SARS-CoV-2 infection. TCRdb re-derived calls from the 5' RACE reads in MiXCR, one entry per CDR3 protein. The sample consists of 40,000 to 55,000 distinct CDR3 sequences, roughly an eighth of them appearing once. Sequencing was done on a sample of whole blood. These receptors came from an adult who was a healthcare worker with PCR-confirmed SARS-CoV-2 infection or an uninfected control (not recorded which).

This clonotype was observed at least ten times. The gene calls are TRBV18 and TRBJ2-5; D is possibly TRBD1 (6 bases). CDR1 is KGHSH and CDR2 is LQKENI in the germline V gene. Trimming took off 3 bases at V and 5 bases at J, with 10 bases between the two ends. The CDR3 contains 13 residues. The CDR3 protein is CASSPRGLETQYF. In DNA form, the CDR3 reads TGTGCCAGCTCACCCAGGGGTTTGGAGACCCAGTACTTC.

This clonotype was counted a few times. V gene TRBV6-5 combines with J gene TRBJ2-3; D unresolved. This CDR3 region has 16 residues. V gave up 0 bases and J gave up 0 bases, with 10 bases separating them. Germline V gene lookup returns CDR1 MNHEY and CDR2 SVGAGI. CDR3 coding DNA: TGTGCCAGCAGTTACTCGCGCTATCCTAGCACAGATACGCAGTATTTT. Translation: CASSYSRYPSTDTQYF.

This clonotype was counted only a few times. Germline is not matched at one junction end, which may reflect a read error. V and J are TRBV20-1 and TRBJ2-5; the match to TRBD2 covers 11 bases. CDR3 length equals 12 residues. Germline V gene data show CDR1 as DFQATT and CDR2 as SNEGSKA (reference sequence). This CDR3 is CSAPSGGLDDLF. CDR3 DNA sequence: TGCAGTGCCCCTAGCGGGGGGCTCGATGATCTCTTC.

The table lists this clonotype with many counts. The rearrangement links TRBV5-1 to TRBJ2-1, with TRBD1 matching 9 bases. Germline lookup yields CDR1 SGHRS and CDR2 YFSETQ. The CDR3 is 14 residues long. J lost 5 bases, V lost 3 bases, and 3 bases had no gene match. CDR3: CASSWGDRDNEQFF. CDR3 coding DNA: TGCGCCAGCAGCTGGGGGGACAGGGACAATGAGCAGTTCTTC. Combining the CDR3 with reference TRBV5-1 and TRBJ2-1 gives the whole variable domain KAGVTQTPRYLIKTRGQQVTLSCSPISGHRSVSWYQQTPGQGLQFLFEYFSETQRNKGNFPGRFSGRQFSNSRSEMNVSTLELGDSALYLCASSWGDRDNEQFFGPGTRLTVL.

This clonotype has a count of ten or more. This chain links TRBV7-3 with TRBJ2-2, with 8 bases fitting TRBD2. The CDR3 extends over 16 amino acids. With V trimmed by 5 bases and J by 5 bases, 10 bases remained unmatched. The germline V gene encodes CDR1 SGHTA and CDR2 FQGTGA. The CDR3 protein is CASSTRGGPGTGELFF. CDR3 coding DNA: TGTGCCAGCAGCACCCGGGGGGGCCCGGGTACCGGGGAGCTGTTTTTT.